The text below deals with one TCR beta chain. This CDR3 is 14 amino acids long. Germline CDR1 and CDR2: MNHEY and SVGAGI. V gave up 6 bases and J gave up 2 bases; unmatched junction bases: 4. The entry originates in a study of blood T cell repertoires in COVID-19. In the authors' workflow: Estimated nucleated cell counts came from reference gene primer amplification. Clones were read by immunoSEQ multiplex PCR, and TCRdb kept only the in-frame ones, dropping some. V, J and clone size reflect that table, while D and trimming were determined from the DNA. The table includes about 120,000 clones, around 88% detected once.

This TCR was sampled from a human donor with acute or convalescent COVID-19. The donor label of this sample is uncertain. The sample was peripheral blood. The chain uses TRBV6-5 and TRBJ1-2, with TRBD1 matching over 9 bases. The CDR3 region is CASRFTGGNYGYTF. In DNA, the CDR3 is TGTGCCAGCAGATTTACAGGGGGCAACTATGGCTACACCTTC.